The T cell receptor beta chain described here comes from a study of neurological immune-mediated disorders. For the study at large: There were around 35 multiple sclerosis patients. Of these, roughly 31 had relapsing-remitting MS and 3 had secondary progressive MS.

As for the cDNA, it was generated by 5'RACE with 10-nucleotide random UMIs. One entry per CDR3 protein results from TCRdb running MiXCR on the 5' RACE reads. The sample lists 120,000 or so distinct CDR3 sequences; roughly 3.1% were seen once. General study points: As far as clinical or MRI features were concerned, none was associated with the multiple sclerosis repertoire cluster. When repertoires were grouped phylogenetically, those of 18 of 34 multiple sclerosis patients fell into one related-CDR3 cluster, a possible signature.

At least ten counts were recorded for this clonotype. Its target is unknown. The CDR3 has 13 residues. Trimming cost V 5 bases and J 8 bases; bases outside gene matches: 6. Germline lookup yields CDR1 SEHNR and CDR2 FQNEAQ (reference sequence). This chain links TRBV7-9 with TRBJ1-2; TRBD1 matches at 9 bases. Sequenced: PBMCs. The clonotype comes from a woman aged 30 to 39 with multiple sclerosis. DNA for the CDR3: TGTGCCAGCAGCCACGGGACAGGGCTAGGCTACACCTTC. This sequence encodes CASSHGTGLGYTF.